What follows is one T cell receptor beta chain and its context. No antigen is known for it. This entry is derived from a study of radiotherapy plus CTLA-4 blockade in lung cancer. Study at large: Objective responses were documented in around a sixth of patients, with disease control in just over 30%.

Trimming left V 4 bases short and J 2 bases short, with 7 bases between. This CDR3 spans 13 amino acids. Per germline, CDR1 SGHRS and CDR2 YFSETQ. Clones were read by immunoSEQ multiplex PCR, and TCRdb kept only the in-frame ones, dropping some. This sample yields about 60,000 clones, of which around 86% are seen a single time; less than 5% belongs to the top ten. Study-wide results and limits: Early clonal dynamics of blood T cells, together with interferon-beta, were reported as the best response predictor. Once radiotherapy plus ipilimumab had been given, TCR clones derived from tumor expanded in blood.

The source of this sequence is a human donor with non-small cell lung cancer who had a partial response to radiotherapy plus ipilimumab. Specimen: peripheral blood, collected from a patient treated with radiotherapy plus ipilimumab. The chain has TRBV5-1 and TRBJ1-5; D gene uncertain. The CDR3 nucleotides are TGCGCCAGCAGCCCCGGGGGCAATCAGCCCCAGCATTTT. As protein: CASSPGGNQPQHF. Looking up the rest from reference TRBV5-1 and TRBJ1-5 gives the full variable domain: KAGVTQTPRYLIKTRGQQVTLSCSPISGHRSVSWYQQTPGQGLQFLFEYFSETQRNKGNFPGRFSGRQFSNSRSEMNVSTLELGDSALYLCASSPGGNQPQHFGDGTRLSIL.